This TCR beta chain is from a study of CD8+CD57+ T cells in acquired aplastic anemia. Study details: Mean DNA quantity obtained from sorted CD4+ and CD8+ cells was 2.5 to 4 ug.

Germline V gene data show CDR1 as MGHDK and CDR2 as SYGVNS. The CDR3 loop spans 15 amino acids. V trimming: 3 bases; J trimming: 1 base; junction bases outside the gene matches: 6. Using genomic DNA as the template, TCR beta VDJ and CDR3 profiling was carried out. TCRdb redid the calling of the reads with MiXCR, one entry per CDR3 protein. The sample contains about 98,000 distinct CDR3 sequences, around 62% of which appear only once. An expansion of CD8+CD57+ cells by flow cytometry had been shown in patients chosen for sequencing. Only a few counts were recorded for this clonotype. The sequenced material came from sorted CD4+, CD8+, or CD8+CD57+ T cells (not recorded which) from PBMCs. The clonotype was recovered from a human donor with aplastic anemia. The J gene is TRBJ2-7, the V gene TRBV25-1; 7 positions agree with TRBD2. The CDR3 region is CASSESGGRSYEQYF. The CDR3, as DNA: TGTGCCAGCAGTGAGTCCGGGGGGAGGTCCTACGAGCAGTACTTC.